This T cell receptor beta chain came from a study of Ad26.COV2.S vaccination and SARS-CoV-2 variants. Described treatment: over 15 received Ad26.COV2.S at low or high dose, single or two shots; about five received placebo; per-sample allocation not given. At day 63 after the first vaccine or placebo injection, samples were drawn. Donation was by an adult aged 18-55 years who was in Boston. The table lists this clone with a count of one. Libraries were prepared by immunoSEQ multiplex PCR; TCRdb keeps only in-frame clonotypes and omits some of them. The table shows 350,000 to 400,000 clones, with about 88% occurring only once. V lost 2 bases to trimming and J lost 7 bases, with 9 bases between them. The germline V gene has CDR1 KGHSH and CDR2 LQKENI. The CDR3 loop spans 13 amino acids.

The clonotype was recovered from a person aged 18-60 years who received the Ad26.COV2.S COVID-19 vaccine or a placebo. V and J are TRBV18 and TRBJ1-5; D is uncertain. Sequencing used peripheral blood, obtained in a trial of Ad26.COV2.S vaccine versus placebo. In nucleotides, the CDR3 is TGTGCCAGCTCACCAGACGCAGTCCAGCCCCAGCATTTT. It yields the protein CASSPDAVQPQHF.